The rows below give T cell receptor beta chains drawn from one sample of a study of blood T cell repertoires in COVID-19. Generated by immunoSEQ multiplex PCR, the TCRdb table keeps only in-frame clones and is missing some. The table lists under 60,000 clones, over 80% of them singletons. Source material: peripheral blood. Source of these receptors: a human donor in a cohort sampled during active COVID-19. Both conserved end residues are part of each CDR3. The D gene is left open where the match is weak. Clone size is not always given. Where it is, it says once, few, many or a class for expanded clones.

size,D,V,J,DNA,CDR3
.,TRBD1,TRBV6-6,TRBJ2-5,TGTGCCAGCAGTCCCCCCTATGCGGACAGGGCAGGGACCCCCCCTGAGACCCAGTACTTC,CASSPPYADRAGTPPETQYF
.,TRBD1,TRBV7-9,TRBJ2-7,TGTGCCAGCAGCCCGGGACAGGGGGACCTAGAGGAGCAGTACTTC,CASSPGQGDLEEQYF
.,TRBD1,TRBV11-2,TRBJ1-2,TGTGCCAGCAGCTTAAAAAGGGGGCCCTATGGCTACACCTTC,CASSLKRGPYGYTF
.,.,TRBV5-4,TRBJ1-5,TGTGCCAGCACCATGGGGGGGGCTAATAGCAATCAGCCCCAGCATTTT,CASTMGGANSNQPQHF
.,.,TRBV4-1,TRBJ1-1,TGCGCCAGCATCGGACGGACTAGAGGGACTGAAGCTTTCTTT,CASIGRTRGTEAFF
.,TRBD1,TRBV7-2,TRBJ2-5,TGTGCCAGCAGCTTAGACAGGGGGCAGACGAAGACCCAGTACTTC,CASSLDRGQTKTQYF
.,.,TRBV6-4,TRBJ2-6,TGTGCCAGCAGTGAGAGCTCTGGGGCCAACGTCCTGACTTTC,CASSESSGANVLTF
.,.,TRBV24-1,TRBJ2-2,TGTGCCACCAGTGACCCTAGAGGGACTCTCGACGAGGAGCTGTTTTTT,CATSDPRGTLDEELFF
few,.,TRBV24-1,TRBJ2-1,TGTGCCACCAGTGATGCTCCTCGCTGGGAGGCAGGCTACAATGAGCAGTTCTTC,CATSDAPRWEAGYNEQFF
.,TRBD1,TRBV2,TRBJ1-5,TGTGCCAGCAGTCTGCGGGGGGCGATGGGACAGGGAGGAAATCAGCCCCAGCATTTT,CASSLRGAMGQGGNQPQHF
.,.,TRBV4-1,TRBJ2-7,TGCGCCAGCAGCCAAGATTTGGGGGACTGGCGGAACGAGCAGTACTTC,CASSQDLGDWRNEQYF
.,TRBD2,TRBV7-6,TRBJ2-5,TGTGCCAGCAGCTTTCGCGGGGGGGAAAAAGAGACCCAGTACTTC,CASSFRGGEKETQYF
few,TRBD1,TRBV6-2/TRBV6-3,TRBJ1-2,TGTGCCAGCAGCCCGGATTGGACAGGGACTAACTATGGCTACACCTTC,CASSPDWTGTNYGYTF
once,TRBD1,TRBV2,TRBJ2-7,TGTGCCAGCAGGGTTGACAGGGGGACCTACGAGCAGTACTTC,CASRVDRGTYEQYF
.,.,TRBV19,TRBJ1-2,TGTGCCAGCTCTCATGTACGCGGTAACTATGGCTACACCTTC,CASSHVRGNYGYTF
.,.,TRBV4-3,TRBJ2-2,TGCGCCAGCAGCCAAGGCCCGGGACTTGGCACCGGGGAGCTGTTTTTT,CASSQGPGLGTGELFF
.,TRBD1,TRBV25-1,TRBJ1-1,TGTGCCAGCAGTGAATCGACAGGGGGGAGGGGGGCTTTCTTT,CASSESTGGRGAFF
.,.,TRBV24-1,TRBJ2-1,TGTGCCACCAGTGATGCTCGGTTCCCAAAAGGGGGTGAGCAGTTCTTC,CATSDARFPKGGEQFF
.,.,TRBV30,TRBJ2-7,TGTGCCTGGAGTAGGGGGATCGCCTACGAGCAGTACTTC,CAWSRGIAYEQYF
few,TRBD1,TRBV18,TRBJ1-2,TGTGCCAGCTCACCTGGGACAGACTATGGCTACACCTTC,CASSPGTDYGYTF
.,TRBD1,TRBV6-4,TRBJ1-2,TGTGCCAGCAGTTTCGGACAGGGATCTGGCTACACCTTC,CASSFGQGSGYTF
.,.,TRBV7-9,TRBJ2-3,TGTGCCAGCAGCAGGACCCGGGGAGGAAGGCAGGATACGCAGTATTTT,CASSRTRGGRQDTQYF
.,TRBD1,TRBV6-5,TRBJ1-2,TGTGCCAGCAGCAGACAGGGGAATTTTGGCTACACCTTC,CASSRQGNFGYTF
.,.,TRBV5-6,TRBJ2-6,TGTGCCAGCAGCTTGGTCCGGAGCTCTGGGGCCAACGTCCTGACTTTC,CASSLVRSSGANVLTF
once,TRBD2,TRBV7-9,TRBJ2-3,TGTGCCAGCAGCCCGAGAGGGACTAGCGGGGTAACAGATACGCAGTATTTT,CASSPRGTSGVTDTQYF
.,.,TRBV18,TRBJ2-5,TGTGCCAGCGGGGTCCCTGGGACTGAAGAGACCCAGTACTTC,CASGVPGTEETQYF
.,TRBD1,TRBV5-6,TRBJ1-2,TGTGCCAGCAGCTTGTGGGACAGGAGGTATGGCTACACCTTC,CASSLWDRRYGYTF
.,.,TRBV6-6,TRBJ1-1,TGTGCCAGCCAGATCGACTGGAACACTGAAGCTTTCTTT,CASQIDWNTEAFF
.,.,TRBV15,TRBJ1-5,TGTGCCACCAGCAGGGATAAATGGGGGGGAAATCAGCCCCAGCATTTT,CATSRDKWGGNQPQHF
once,TRBD1,TRBV19,TRBJ2-1,TGTGCCAGTAGCGTAAGGACAGGCTCCAATAGCTACAATGAGCAGTTCTTC,CASSVRTGSNSYNEQFF
once,.,TRBV25-1,TRBJ2-7,TGTGCCAGCAGGGGCACAGGAAACTCCTACGAGCAGTACTTC,CASRGTGNSYEQYF
.,.,TRBV20-1,TRBJ1-2,TGCAGTGCTAGTCGCGTTAGGGGTGGTATTGGTGGCTACACCTTC,CSASRVRGGIGGYTF
.,.,TRBV28,TRBJ1-5,TGTGCCAGCAGTAAAGGGGGGGGATGGCAGCCCCAGCATTTT,CASSKGGGWQPQHF
.,TRBD1,TRBV19,TRBJ1-2,TGTGCCAGTAGTCTTACCGGGACAGGGGTACGAGGCTACACCTTC,CASSLTGTGVRGYTF
.,.,TRBV18,TRBJ2-5,TGTGCCAGCTCACAGCGGGCTAACGAAGAGACCCAGTACTTC,CASSQRANEETQYF
.,TRBD2,TRBV5-1,TRBJ2-1,TGCGCCAGCAGCCCCGCTGGGACTAGCGGCTCCTACAATGAGCAGTTCTTC,CASSPAGTSGSYNEQFF
.,.,TRBV7-2,TRBJ1-2,TGTGCCAGCAGCTCTAGGAGCTATGGCTACACCTTC,CASSSRSYGYTF
few,.,TRBV5-1,TRBJ1-5,TGCGCCAGCAGCCCCGCGGCAGGGGCAGGGCAGCCCCAGCATTTT,CASSPAAGAGQPQHF
.,TRBD1,TRBV28,TRBJ1-1,TGTGCCAGCAGTTTAAGGGACAGGGGCGATCTGAATGCTTTCTTT,CASSLRDRGDLNAFF
.,TRBD2,TRBV30,TRBJ2-3,TGTGCCTGGATGTCCAGCGGGGGTAATACGCAGTATTTT,CAWMSSGGNTQYF
.,.,TRBV7-9,TRBJ1-1,TGTGCCAGCAGCTTAGCATCTGGAGGAGGAACTGAAGCTTTCTTT,CASSLASGGGTEAFF
.,TRBD1,TRBV6-1,TRBJ2-6,TGTGCCAGCAGTGCCGACAGGGCCCCTGGGGCCAACGTCCTGACTTTC,CASSADRAPGANVLTF
.,TRBD1,TRBV5-1,TRBJ1-1,TGCGCCAGCAGCTTGATAACAGGGGGGTTGAACACTGAAGCTTTCTTT,CASSLITGGLNTEAFF
.,TRBD1,TRBV6-6,TRBJ2-1,TGTGCCAGCAGCTTACAGGGGGGCCCCTACAATGAGCAGTTCTTC,CASSLQGGPYNEQFF
many,TRBD2,TRBV3-1/TRBV3-2,TRBJ2-7,TGTGCCAGCAGCCAGAATAGCGGGGGGGCTTTCGAGCAGTACTTC,CASSQNSGGAFEQYF
.,.,TRBV2,TRBJ1-6,TGTGCCAGCATAGCGGGGGCGCGGAATTCACCCCTCCACTTT,CASIAGARNSPLHF
.,.,TRBV24-1,TRBJ1-2,TGTGCCACCAGTGAATACAGGGATGGCTACACCTTC,CATSEYRDGYTF
.,.,TRBV11-2,TRBJ2-7,TGTGCCAGCCGCCAGGACAGCTCCTACGAGCAGTACTTC,CASRQDSSYEQYF
.,TRBD1,TRBV5-1,TRBJ1-2,TGCGCCAGCAGAGCAGGGGGCGAGTCTCGGGGCTACACCTTC,CASRAGGESRGYTF
.,TRBD1,TRBV11-2,TRBJ2-2,TGTGCCAGCAGCACTACCACAGGGGGCAAGGGCACCGGGGAGCTGTTTTTT,CASSTTTGGKGTGELFF
.,.,TRBV7-2,TRBJ1-1,TGTGCCAGCAGCTTAGTCGTCGGGGAGAAAGCTTTCTTT,CASSLVVGEKAFF
.,TRBD1,TRBV11-2,TRBJ2-7,TGTGCCAGCAGATCCGGGACAGGGGTCTCCTACGAGCAGTACTTC,CASRSGTGVSYEQYF
once,TRBD1,TRBV6-2/TRBV6-3,TRBJ1-1,TGTGCCAGCAGTTATAGGGGGCCCCCGAACACTGAAGCTTTCTTT,CASSYRGPPNTEAFF